These 32 T cell receptor beta chains were all obtained from the same sample, sequenced in a study of blood T cell repertoires in COVID-19. Profiling relied on immunoSEQ multiplex PCR, and the TCRdb table lists in-frame clones only, not all of them. The sample has 150,000 or so clones, around 87% seen once. The sample taken for sequencing was PBMCs or T cells enriched from blood (not recorded which). These TCRs come from a woman between 35 and 50 years old who had been exposed to COVID-19.

CDR3 sequence (DNA): TGCAGTGCTCGGGGCTACAATGAGCAGTTCTTC. Amino acid sequence: CSARGYNEQFF. The chain has TRBV20-1 and TRBJ2-1, with a possible D match to TRBD2 (5 bases). This CDR3 is 11 amino acids long. The V gene's germline CDR1 is DFQATT and CDR2 SNEGSKA (reference sequence). V shed 5 bases and J shed 3 bases, with 5 bases lying between them.

This clone was seen once. The CDR3, as DNA: TGTGCCAGCAGCTTAAATAGGGGGGGCACTGAAGCTTTCTTT. Amino acids: CASSLNRGGTEAFF. The chain is built from TRBV7-2 and TRBJ1-1; possible D gene TRBD1, 6 bases. The length of the CDR3 is 14 residues. The V gene lost 2 bases and the J gene lost 4 bases, with 11 bases spanning the gap. Germline V lookup: CDR1 SGHTA, CDR2 FQGNSA.

This clone appeared a single time. This chain connects TRBV5-1 to TRBJ1-2; a weak D match, TRBD1 (5 bases). CDR3 size: 13 residues. The germline V gene has CDR1 SGHRS and CDR2 YFSETQ. V shed 4 bases and J shed 4 bases, with 11 bases lying between them. CDR3 loop: CASSGDSSYGYTF. CDR3 bases: TGCGCCAGCAGCGGAGACAGCAGCTATGGCTACACCTTC.

This clone occurred a few times. CDR3 in DNA: TGTGCCAGCAGCCGGAGCGAGGGGAGGACTGAAGCTTTCTTT. Amino acid sequence: CASSRSEGRTEAFF. The chain has TRBV14 and TRBJ1-1; the D gene is possibly TRBD1 (5 bases). Germline-derived CDR1 and CDR2 are SGHDN and FVKESK. The CDR3 has 14 amino acids. Trimming pared 4 bases from V and 5 bases from J, leaving 14 bases between.

The CDR3 DNA sequence: TGTGCCAGCAGAATATTAGCGGAGACTGAAGCTTTCTTT. This sequence encodes CASRILAETEAFF. The chain is built from TRBV6-5 and TRBJ1-1; D is ambiguous. Germline CDR1 MNHEY, CDR2 SVGAGI. The V and J ends lost 6 bases and 5 bases respectively, with 13 bases between them. The CDR3 contains 13 residues.

With respect to this clone: The same CDR3 can be traced to other DNA sequences in this sample. This chain joins TRBV19 and TRBJ1-1, with 8 bases identical to TRBD1. Germline V CDR1 and CDR2: LNHDA, SQIVND (reference sequence). With V trimmed by 7 bases and J by 0 bases, 4 bases remained unmatched. The CDR3 length is 14 residues. CDR3 nucleotides: TGTGCCAGTACCTCGACAGGGGTGAACACTGAAGCTTTCTTT. Protein: CASTSTGVNTEAFF. Combining the CDR3 with reference TRBV19 and TRBJ1-1 gives the whole variable domain DGGITQSPKYLFRKEGQNVTLSCEQNLNHDAMYWYRQDPGQGLRLIYYSQIVNDFQKGDIAEGYSVSREKKESFPLTVTSAQKNPTAFYLCASTSTGVNTEAFFGQGTRLTVV.

This clone was seen once. This rearrangement joins TRBV27 to TRBJ1-1, with a weak D call TRBD1 (5 bases). Germline V gene lookup returns CDR1 MNHEY and CDR2 SMNVEV (reference sequence). V was shortened by 8 bases and J by 4 bases, with 17 bases between the two germline ends. CDR3 length equals 14 residues. The CDR3 region has the DNA TGTGCCAGCGGTCCGAGGGGAGGAGGCACTGAAGCTTTCTTT. This codes for CASGPRGGGTEAFF.

The chain joins TRBV6-5 to TRBJ2-5, with D maybe TRBD1 (5 bases). Germline V gene lookup returns CDR1 MNHEY and CDR2 SVGAGI. With 8 bases removed from V and 3 bases from J, the gap between germline ends came to 16 bases. CDR3 length: 14 residues. Written as DNA, the CDR3 is TGTGCCAGCGGCAGGGTAATGGGGAAAGAGACCCAGTACTTC. This codes for CASGRVMGKETQYF.

The rearrangement joins TRBV19 to TRBJ1-4; TRBD1 is a possible D gene (6 bases). CDR1 and CDR2 (germline): LNHDA, SQIVND (reference sequence). There are 13 residues in the CDR3. V lost 10 bases and J lost 3, with 12 bases in between. The CDR3 region is CATQDRPNEKLFF. The CDR3 DNA reads TGTGCCACCCAGGACAGACCTAATGAAAAACTGTTTTTT.

This clone was counted between two and nine times. The rearrangement uses TRBV27 and TRBJ1-2; D is possibly TRBD1 (6 bases). Per germline, CDR1 MNHEY and CDR2 SMNVEV (reference sequence). V was trimmed by 5 bases and J by 8 bases, leaving 12 bases between them. The CDR3 spans 12 residues. The CDR3 loop is CASSGTGNGYTF. The CDR3 region has the DNA TGTGCCAGCAGTGGCACAGGGAACGGCTACACCTTC.

The chain couples TRBV10-3 to TRBJ2-7; D ambiguous. Trimming pared 8 bases from V and 1 base from J, leaving 9 bases between. The CDR3 extends over 12 amino acids. Looked up from germline, CDR1 is ENHRY and CDR2 is SYGVKD. CDR3 loop: CAIGQASYEQYF. The DNA for the CDR3 is TGTGCCATCGGTCAGGCTTCCTACGAGCAGTACTTC.

This sequence joins TRBV6-4 and TRBJ1-6; D is unresolved. The CDR3 runs 13 residues. Germline V gene lookup returns CDR1 MRHNA and CDR2 SNTAGT. V shed 3 bases and J shed 13 bases, with 13 bases lying between them. This chain's CDR3 is CASSDGERSPLHF. The CDR3, as DNA: TGTGCCAGCAGTGATGGAGAGCGTTCGCCCCTCCACTTT.

The chain combines TRBV29-1 with TRBJ2-1; TRBD2 aligns across 8 bases. Germline loops: CDR1 SQVTM, CDR2 ANQGSEA. J was trimmed by 2 bases and V by 7 bases; bases with no gene match: 4. The CDR3 has 13 residues. The CDR3 coding sequence is TGCAGCGCTGGAGCGGGGGCCTACAATGAGCAGTTCTTC. Residues: CSAGAGAYNEQFF.

The chain recombines TRBV7-9 with TRBJ2-7; D remains ambiguous. Trimming stripped 5 bases from V and 2 bases from J, with 4 bases between. The germline CDR1 and CDR2 sequences are SEHNR and FQNEAQ (reference sequence). The CDR3 has 11 residues. CDR3 in amino acids: CASSPAYEQYF. The CDR3 nucleotides are TGTGCCAGCAGCCCAGCCTACGAGCAGTACTTC.

V gene TRBV10-3 combines with J gene TRBJ1-6; 8 bases agree with TRBD1. This CDR3 has 15 amino acids. The J segment lost 9 bases and the V segment lost 3 bases, leaving 7 bases of the junction unmatched. Germline loops: CDR1 ENHRY, CDR2 SYGVKD. CDR3 residues: CAISEQQGGGSPLHF. The DNA for the CDR3 is TGTGCCATCAGTGAACAACAGGGGGGTGGTTCACCCCTCCACTTT.

V is TRBV5-1 and J is TRBJ2-2, with D possibly TRBD1 on 5 matching bases. Trimming shortened V by 5 bases and J by 7 bases, and 6 bases separated the two germline ends. The germline CDR1 and CDR2 sequences are SGHRS and YFSETQ. The length of the CDR3 is 11 residues. The DNA for the CDR3 is TGCGCCAGCAGTCAGGGCGGGGAGCTGTTTTTT. Translation gives CASSQGGELFF.

The J gene is TRBJ2-5, the V gene TRBV5-4; 7 positions match TRBD1. The CDR3 runs 13 residues. Germline loops: CDR1 SGHNT, CDR2 YYREEE (reference sequence). J gave up 5 bases and V 4 bases, and 5 bases lay outside the gene matches. CDR3: CASSQTGPETQYF. The CDR3 coding sequence is TGTGCCAGCAGCCAGACAGGGCCCGAGACCCAGTACTTC.

V is TRBV27 and J is TRBJ1-5, with a tentative D call TRBD1 (5 bases). CDR1 is MNHEY, CDR2 SMNVEV, per germline (reference sequence). This CDR3 contains 14 residues. The V end lost 5 bases, the J end lost 3 bases, and 11 bases lay between the germline ends. The chain's CDR3 is CASSPDSINQPQHF. The CDR3 DNA reads TGTGCCAGCAGTCCCGACAGTATCAATCAGCCCCAGCATTTT.

This chain connects TRBV10-3 to TRBJ1-5; 7 bases map to TRBD1. The CDR3 length is 16 residues. CDR1 ENHRY and CDR2 SYGVKD come from the germline V gene. The junction had 3 bases not matched to a gene; V was cut back by 1 base and J by 0 bases. CDR3 in amino acids: CAISEWDSPSNQPQHF. CDR3 in DNA: TGTGCCATCAGTGAGTGGGACAGCCCTAGCAATCAGCCCCAGCATTTT.

This chain joins TRBV11-2 and TRBJ1-5; TRBD1 might be the D (5 bases). Trimming took 4 bases from V and 9 from J, leaving 19 bases between them. There are 15 residues in the CDR3. CDR1 and CDR2 from the germline V gene are SGHAT and FQNNGV. The CDR3 coding sequence is TGTGCCAGCAGCTCCACGAACACGGCGGGGCTGCCCCAGCATTTT. Translation gives CASSSTNTAGLPQHF.

CDR3 region: CASSSPGGGGYGYTF. CDR3 nucleotides: TGTGCCAGCAGTTCTCCGGGTGGGGGAGGCTATGGCTACACCTTC. V usage is TRBV28 and J usage is TRBJ1-2; maybe TRBD1 (5 bases). The V end was cut by 4 bases, the J end by 4 bases, with 16 bases between. This CDR3 is 15 amino acids long. Germline V lookup: CDR1 MDHEN, CDR2 SYDVKM.

The chain joins TRBV28 to TRBJ2-7; 12 nucleotides line up with TRBD2. Germline V CDR1 and CDR2: MDHEN, SYDVKM. V dropped 5 bases and J dropped 5; count of bases not matched to a gene: 4. This CDR3 has 14 amino acids. CDR3 coding DNA: TGTGCCAGCAGTGGACTAGCGGGATACCACGAGCAGTACTTC. This gives the protein CASSGLAGYHEQYF. The full variable domain, rest sourced from reference TRBV28 and TRBJ2-7, is DVKVTQSSRYLVKRTGEKVFLECVQDMDHENMFWYRQDPGLGLRLIYFSYDVKMKEKGDIPEGYSVSREKKERFSLILESASTNQTSMYLCASSGLAGYHEQYFGPGTRLTVT.

The genes are TRBV2 and TRBJ1-5; 9 bases are shared with TRBD1. CDR3 length: 15 amino acids. V trimming: 7 bases; J trimming: 6 bases; junction bases outside the gene matches: 10. Per germline, CDR1 SNHLY and CDR2 FYNNEI. The CDR3 loop is CASKGPGQGGQPQHF. CDR3 in DNA: TGTGCCAGCAAAGGACCGGGACAGGGCGGTCAGCCCCAGCATTTT.

This rearrangement joins TRBV5-4 to TRBJ2-1, with TRBD2 matching 8 bases. The germline V gene has CDR1 SGHNT and CDR2 YYREEE (reference sequence). V shed 8 bases, J shed 7 bases, and the junction held 8 bases outside the gene matches. The CDR3 runs to 13 residues. The CDR3 spells CASGLAGGNEQFF. Written as DNA, the CDR3 is TGTGCCAGTGGACTAGCCGGAGGAAATGAGCAGTTCTTC.

The chain couples TRBV7-2 to TRBJ1-1; D may be TRBD1 (6 bases). Trimming took 2 bases from V and 6 from J, leaving 16 bases between them. The CDR3 is 15 residues long. Looked up from germline, CDR1 is SGHTA and CDR2 is FQGNSA. Written as DNA, the CDR3 is TGTGCCAGCAGCTTAAAGGGGGGGGGCATCGCTGAAGCTTTCTTT. This codes for CASSLKGGGIAEAFF.

This chain uses TRBV6-5 with TRBJ1-1; D is perhaps TRBD1 (5 bases). This CDR3 is 14 amino acids long. Germline V lookup: CDR1 MNHEY, CDR2 SVGAGI. The V and J ends lost 2 bases and 1 base respectively, with 8 bases between them. The DNA for the CDR3 is TGTGCCAGCAGTTACAGGGACTCGAACACTGAAGCTTTCTTT. Translation gives CASSYRDSNTEAFF.

V gene TRBV6-5 combines with J gene TRBJ2-7; D is unresolved. CDR1 and CDR2 from the germline V gene are MNHEY and SVGAGI. The CDR3 sequence is 13 residues long. Trimming took 0 bases from V and 4 from J, leaving 7 bases between them. The CDR3 DNA follows: TGTGCCAGCAGTTACTCGACGGGTTACGAGCAGTACTTC. It encodes CASSYSTGYEQYF.

The chain uses TRBV4-1 and TRBJ2-7; 12 bases fit TRBD2. CDR1 MGHRA and CDR2 YSYEKL come from the germline V gene. The V and J ends lost 1 base and 2 bases, in that order; junction bases with no gene match: 3. The CDR3 sequence is 16 residues long. This chain's CDR3 is CASSQGLAGAPYEQYF. The CDR3 nucleotides are TGCGCCAGCAGCCAAGGACTAGCGGGGGCCCCCTACGAGCAGTACTTC.

The DNA of the CDR3 is TGTGCCAGCAGTTTACGGTATCAGCCCCAGCATTTT. This sequence encodes CASSLRYQPQHF. The chain links TRBV28 to TRBJ1-5; D not resolved. This CDR3 is built from 12 residues. Trimming pared 2 bases from V and 5 bases from J, leaving 4 bases between. Looked up from germline, CDR1 is MDHEN and CDR2 is SYDVKM. Full variable domain (missing parts from reference TRBV28 and TRBJ1-5): DVKVTQSSRYLVKRTGEKVFLECVQDMDHENMFWYRQDPGLGLRLIYFSYDVKMKEKGDIPEGYSVSREKKERFSLILESASTNQTSMYLCASSLRYQPQHFGDGTRLSIL.

The genes are TRBV28 and TRBJ2-7; the match to TRBD2 covers 9 bases. The CDR3 is 13 residues long. V lost 11 bases and J lost 3; bases outside the gene matches: 8. The germline gives CDR1 MDHEN, CDR2 SYDVKM. The CDR3 DNA reads as TGTGCCGGCGCTAGCGGGGTACACTACGAGCAGTACTTC. Translation: CAGASGVHYEQYF.

A single count supports this clone. The rearrangement links TRBV7-9 to TRBJ1-2; 8 bases align to TRBD1. Trimming at V came to 5 bases and at J to 2 bases, leaving 7 bases not matched to a gene. This CDR3 region has 15 residues. CDR1 and CDR2 (germline): SEHNR, FQNEAQ (reference sequence). The CDR3 protein is CASSIQGAQNYGYTF. DNA of the CDR3: TGTGCCAGCAGCATCCAGGGGGCGCAGAACTATGGCTACACCTTC.

The rearrangement links TRBV27 to TRBJ2-5, with D tentatively TRBD1 (5 bases). Per the germline V gene, CDR1 is MNHEY and CDR2 is SMNVEV (reference sequence). The CDR3 runs to 14 residues. V was trimmed by 6 bases and J by 3 bases, leaving 14 bases between them. CDR3 amino acids: CASRENFREETQYF. DNA of the CDR3: TGTGCCAGCAGGGAGAACTTCAGGGAAGAGACCCAGTACTTC.